The subject of this entry is one T cell receptor (beta chain). Which antigen it targets is not known. There are no base qualities to consult, and no much larger clone falls within one base. V loses 6 bases, J loses 8 bases, and the germline ends lie 13 bases apart. The CDR3 has 12 amino acids, counting the end cysteine and phenylalanine. The entry retains the CDR3 DNA only, 36 bases that are in frame from base 1. CDR1 SGHTA and CDR2 FQGNSA are derived from the germline V gene. Library prep was done by the immunoSEQ multiplex PCR assay. The hsTCRB Kit was used according to the manufacturer's protocol to amplify rearranged TCR beta chain sequences. An Illumina MiSeq was used to sequence the TCRB libraries. The study's processing was this. The proprietary platform of the kit vendor was used for demultiplexing, trimming and gene mapping. Held by TCRdb, this immuneACCESS table contains in-frame sequences only and omits some clones. Under half of the omission traces to an unresolved V gene where checked; the cause of the rest is unknown. Clone size and V and J calls were adopted from that table, with D and trimming inferred from the DNA. This sample is represented by 50,000 to 65,000 clones; roughly four fifths of them were singletons. The ten largest make up roughly 3.2% of the sample.

Read against the paper, the sample's time point label means: week 47, end of study. A 20-mer mutant IDH1 peptide at 300 micrograms in Montanide made up each vaccine dose, which was injected subcutaneously together with topical imiquimod. Eight vaccinations were administered to patients in weeks 1, 3, 5, 7, 11, 15, 19 and 23, corresponding to visits V03 through V10. All donors had newly diagnosed IDH1-mutant astrocytomas of WHO grade 3 or 4 that showed loss of nuclear ATRX. The samples were drawn from NOA16, a multicentre, single-arm, open-label phase I trial in Germany that tested a mutant IDH1 peptide vaccine in humans for the first time. The DNeasy Blood and Tissue Kit was used to extract genomic DNA from EDTA blood for TCRB sequencing. The data stem from a study of a mutant IDH1 vaccine in newly diagnosed glioma (dated by TCRdb to the early 2020s). Some background on the complete study: Vaccination was initiated 4-6 weeks after radiotherapy alone, or concurrently with temozolomide cycles in the chemotherapy-containing groups. Of the 25 to 35 patients who were treated, about 62% were male and around 38% were female, and the mean age was approximately 40 years. Before enrollment, most patients had been given radiochemotherapy with temozolomide as standard therapy, while the rest had received either radiotherapy alone or temozolomide alone. Visit V12 was the week-35 safety follow-up and visit V13 was the week-47 end of study. Peripheral blood was collected at six visits: V03 (baseline), V05, V07, V10, V12 and V13. For exploratory analyses, longitudinal TCRB deep sequencing was carried out in approximately 25 treated patients wherever samples were available.

What the work shows at the level of the full study, not this receptor alone: The authors stated that sample limitations prevented analyses of patient blood samples from being reproduced. Availability determined which PBMC samples were chosen for TCRB deep sequencing. Immune responses induced by the vaccine were seen in 90% to 95% of patients across multiple MHC alleles. Pseudoprogression seemed to be unrelated to changes in the top peripheral T cell clonotypes found by TCRB sequencing.

Sequencing used PBMCs, obtained from a glioma patient whose treatment included an IDH1 peptide vaccine. This sequence uses TRBV7-2 and TRBJ1-2; the D gene remains uncertain. The sequence derives from a woman between 50 and 59 years old with glioma. The CDR3 reads CASRLEGKGYTF. The DNA sequence reads TGTGCCAGCAGGCTAGAGGGAAAGGGCTACACCTTC. With the rest looked up from the reference TRBV7-2 and TRBJ1-2 genes rather than sequenced, the full variable domain is GAGVSQSPSNKVTEKGKDVELRCDPISGHTALYWYRQSLGQGLEFLIYFQGNSAPDKSGLPSDRFSAERTGGSVSTLTIQRTQQEDSAVYLCASRLEGKGYTFGSGTRLTVV.